The clone carrying this T cell receptor beta chain was found many times. Described time point: after trial treatment. Documented treatment: LDRT plus nivolumab, ipilimumab, low-dose cyclophosphamide and aspirin (RACIN trial). This specimen belongs to a study of low-dose radiotherapy and immunotherapy resistance in tumors. Study-level background: Cohort 1 got 0.5 Gy per fraction every 2 weeks, 6.5 Gy in total. Aspirin 300 mg was given orally each day for four cycles from cycle 1 day 1.

J was trimmed by 0 bases and V by 3 bases; bases with no gene match: 5. This CDR3 contains 15 residues. In germline, CDR1 is DFQATT, CDR2 SNEGSKA (reference sequence). The authors amplified TCRs for 15 to 25 PCR cycles with a constant-region primer and a V-primer adapter. One entry per CDR3 protein results from TCRdb running MiXCR on the reads. The sample lists some 53,000 distinct CDR3 sequences; roughly 31% were seen once. The TCR originated in a male donor with rectosigmoid adenocarcinoma. The sample consisted of PBMCs, taken after low-dose radiotherapy plus immunotherapy. The rearrangement uses TRBV20-1 and TRBJ2-7; TRBD2 matches 10 bases. The CDR3 DNA sequence: TGCAGTGCTAGCGGTGGACTAGCGGTCTCCTACGAGCAGTACTTC. Residues: CSASGGLAVSYEQYF.